A single sample gave rise to the 25 T cell receptor beta chains below, sequenced in a study of blood T cell repertoires in COVID-19. Generated by immunoSEQ multiplex PCR, the TCRdb table keeps only in-frame clones and is missing some. The top ten hold roughly 1.4% of the sample, which has about 260,000 clones, around 84% seen once. The sequencing input was peripheral blood. The receptors were sampled from a woman in her thirties or forties who had recovered from COVID-19.

V is TRBV30 and J is TRBJ2-2; 8 bases are a match to TRBD2. Trimming removed 2 bases from V and 0 bases from J; junction bases left unmatched: 8. CDR3 length: 17 residues. The germline CDR1 and CDR2 sequences are GTSNPN and SVGIG (reference sequence). This chain's CDR3 is CAWSPPREGANTGELFF. The CDR3, as DNA: TGTGCCTGGAGTCCCCCCCGGGAGGGGGCGAACACCGGGGAGCTGTTTTTT.

This chain links TRBV21-1 with TRBJ1-2; the table's D call TRBD1 went unverified against the DNA. TRBV21-1 is a pseudogene segment. CDR3 length: 16 residues. DNA for the CDR3: TGTGCCAGCAGAAGGGGCCTACCTAGACAGCACTATGGCTACACCTTC. Residues: CASRRGLPRQHYGYTF.

This clone was seen only once. J is TRBJ1-5 and V is TRBV2, with a tentative D call TRBD1 (6 bases). Germline CDR1 and CDR2: SNHLY and FYNNEI. Trimming removed 8 bases at V and 2 bases at J, with 16 bases between. The CDR3 runs 15 residues. The CDR3 nucleotides read TGTGCCAGCGCCAGAAACAGGGACGGCAATCAGCCCCAGCATTTT. Its protein product is CASARNRDGNQPQHF.

This rearrangement joins TRBV7-9 to TRBJ1-1; D is uncertain. The CDR3 is made up of 13 amino acids. CDR1 is SEHNR, CDR2 FQNEAQ, per germline (reference sequence). The V and J ends lost 1 base and 4 bases respectively, with 7 bases between them. CDR3 region: CASSLERFTEAFF. The DNA for the CDR3 is TGTGCCAGCAGCTTAGAACGGTTCACTGAAGCTTTCTTT.

This clone was detected a few times. Here the CDR3 DNA reads TGCGCCAGCAGCCCTGACAGCCCCCGGTATGGCTACACCTTC. Protein sequence: CASSPDSPRYGYTF. This chain connects TRBV5-1 to TRBJ1-2, with a possible D match to TRBD1 (5 bases). The CDR3 is 14 amino acids. CDR1 is SGHRS and CDR2 is YFSETQ in the germline V gene. Trimming left V 4 bases short and J 5 bases short, with 15 bases between. The variable domain in full, completed from reference TRBV5-1 and TRBJ1-2, reads KAGVTQTPRYLIKTRGQQVTLSCSPISGHRSVSWYQQTPGQGLQFLFEYFSETQRNKGNFPGRFSGRQFSNSRSEMNVSTLELGDSALYLCASSPDSPRYGYTFGSGTRLTVV.

The chain links TRBV5-1 to TRBJ2-2; TRBD1 aligns across 10 bases. CDR3 length: 17 residues. J lost 4 bases, V lost 4 bases, and 10 bases had no gene match. Germline V CDR1 and CDR2: SGHRS, YFSETQ. The CDR3 loop reads CASSRVQGQGLTGELFF. DNA for the CDR3: TGCGCCAGCAGCCGAGTACAGGGACAGGGGCTCACCGGGGAGCTGTTTTTT. Full variable domain (remainder filled in from reference TRBV5-1 and TRBJ2-2): KAGVTQTPRYLIKTRGQQVTLSCSPISGHRSVSWYQQTPGQGLQFLFEYFSETQRNKGNFPGRFSGRQFSNSRSEMNVSTLELGDSALYLCASSRVQGQGLTGELFFGEGSRLTVL.

The chain employs TRBV14 and TRBJ1-1; 8 nucleotides line up with TRBD1. Trimming cost V 4 bases and J 13 bases; bases outside gene matches: 5. Per the germline V gene, CDR1 is SGHDN and CDR2 is FVKESK. The CDR3 loop spans 11 amino acids. CDR3 nucleotide sequence: TGTGCCAGCAGCCTGGGACAGGCAAATTTCTTT. Protein: CASSLGQANFF.

V and J are TRBV7-9 and TRBJ1-2, with a weak D call TRBD1 (5 bases). Trimming cost V 1 base and J 4 bases, with 10 bases left between them. The CDR3 contains 14 residues. The V gene's germline CDR1 is SEHNR and CDR2 FQNEAQ (reference sequence). The CDR3 reads CASSLDPTAYGYTF. The DNA of the CDR3 is TGTGCCAGCAGCTTAGACCCGACAGCCTATGGCTACACCTTC. Combining the CDR3 with reference TRBV7-9 and TRBJ1-2 gives the whole variable domain DTGVSQNPRHKITKRGQNVTFRCDPISEHNRLYWYRQTLGQGPEFLTYFQNEAQLEKSRLLSDRFSAERPKGSFSTLEIQRTEQGDSAMYLCASSLDPTAYGYTFGSGTRLTVV.

The chain combines TRBV2 with TRBJ2-2, with D unclear. The CDR3 extends over 14 amino acids. CDR1 and CDR2 from the germline V gene are SNHLY and FYNNEI. Trimming pared 2 bases from V and 5 bases from J, leaving 9 bases between. This CDR3 reads CASSEIDFTGELFF. The CDR3 bases are TGTGCCAGCAGTGAAATAGATTTTACCGGGGAGCTGTTTTTT.

The chain links TRBV2 to TRBJ1-2, with 8 bases matching TRBD1. Germline CDR1 SNHLY, CDR2 FYNNEI. J gave up 4 bases and V 4 bases, and 5 bases lay outside the gene matches. The CDR3 contains 14 residues. The CDR3 sequence is CASSGTGSGYGYTF. CDR3 DNA sequence: TGTGCCAGCAGTGGGACAGGGTCCGGCTATGGCTACACCTTC.

This rearrangement joins TRBV14 to TRBJ2-2; TRBD2 matches at 15 bases. This CDR3 region has 17 residues. V lost 4 bases, J lost 7 bases, and 7 bases stayed unmatched. The germline V gene encodes CDR1 SGHDN and CDR2 FVKESK. Here the CDR3 reads CASSPWTSGGAVGELFF. The CDR3 DNA is TGTGCCAGCAGCCCCTGGACTAGCGGGGGGGCAGTCGGGGAGCTGTTTTTT. The full variable domain, in which reference TRBV14 and TRBJ2-2 provide the parts outside the CDR3, is EAGVTQFPSHSVIEKGQTVTLRCDPISGHDNLYWYRRVMGKEIKFLLHFVKESKQDESGMPNNRFLAERTGGTYSTLKVQPAELEDSGVYFCASSPWTSGGAVGELFFGEGSRLTVL.

This chain joins TRBV5-4 and TRBJ1-3; TRBD1 agrees at 8 bases. V shed 4 bases, J shed 2 bases, and the junction held 8 bases outside the gene matches. The CDR3 is 16 amino acids. Per the germline V gene, CDR1 is SGHNT and CDR2 is YYREEE (reference sequence). CDR3 sequence: CASSIGQGSTGNTIYF. The CDR3 coding sequence is TGTGCCAGCAGCATAGGACAGGGTAGCACTGGAAACACCATATATTTT. Full variable domain (rest looked up from reference TRBV5-4 and TRBJ1-3): ETGVTQSPTHLIKTRGQQVTLRCSSQSGHNTVSWYQQALGQGPQFIFQYYREEENGRGNFPPRFSGLQFPNYSSELNVNALELDDSALYLCASSIGQGSTGNTIYFGEGSWLTVV.

This clone was seen just once. The gene calls are TRBV11-3 and TRBJ1-2; TRBD1 is a possible D gene (6 bases). The V end lost 5 bases, the J end lost 2 bases, and 9 bases lay between the germline ends. Germline lookup yields CDR1 SGHNT and CDR2 YENEEA. The CDR3 runs 13 residues. The CDR3 region has the DNA TGTGCCAGCAGCCCAGGACAGAACTATGGCTACACCTTC. Protein: CASSPGQNYGYTF.

The V call is TRBV6-6, the J call TRBJ1-6; D not resolved. The CDR3 extends over 13 amino acids. Germline CDR1 is MNHNY and CDR2 is SVGAGI (reference sequence). Trimming pared 9 bases from V and 2 bases from J, leaving 8 bases between. The CDR3 region has the DNA TGTGCCAGTACAGATCCCTATAATTCACCCCTCCACTTT. This translates into CASTDPYNSPLHF.

J is TRBJ1-5 and V is TRBV29-1, with no clear D. This CDR3 has 13 amino acids. V was pared by 4 bases and J by 3 bases, with 10 bases between. The V gene's germline CDR1 is SQVTM and CDR2 ANQGSEA. DNA of the CDR3: TGCAGCGTTGGTTCAGTTTTCAATCAGCCCCAGCATTTT. This encodes CSVGSVFNQPQHF. Variable domain in full (rest from reference TRBV29-1 and TRBJ1-5): SAVISQKPSRDICQRGTSLTIQCQVDSQVTMMFWYRQQPGQSLTLIATANQGSEATYESGFVIDKFPISRPNLTFSTLTVSNMSPEDSSIYLCSVGSVFNQPQHFGDGTRLSIL.

This clone was picked up one time. This chain links TRBV7-9 with TRBJ1-2; 7 nucleotides align to TRBD1. V shed 5 bases, J shed 6 bases, and the junction held 9 bases outside the gene matches. This CDR3 region has 14 residues. Looked up from germline, CDR1 is SEHNR and CDR2 is FQNEAQ (reference sequence). CDR3 coding DNA: TGTGCCAGCAGCCGTTTCGACAGGGTGGATGGCTACACCTTC. Amino acids: CASSRFDRVDGYTF. Full variable domain (remainder filled in from reference TRBV7-9 and TRBJ1-2): DTGVSQNPRHKITKRGQNVTFRCDPISEHNRLYWYRQTLGQGPEFLTYFQNEAQLEKSRLLSDRFSAERPKGSFSTLEIQRTEQGDSAMYLCASSRFDRVDGYTFGSGTRLTVV.

This clone was detected a few times. The J gene is TRBJ1-5, the V gene TRBV12-3 or TRBV12-4, with 9 bases identical to TRBD1. V trimming: 6 bases; J trimming: 8 bases; junction bases outside the gene matches: 5. The CDR3 length is 13 residues. CDR3 sequence (DNA): TGTGCCAGCAGCGGACAGGGGAGAAAGCCCCAGCATTTT. Translating it yields CASSGQGRKPQHF.

The chain links TRBV10-3 to TRBJ2-7; D may be TRBD1 (6 bases). CDR1 is ENHRY and CDR2 is SYGVKD in the germline V gene. V was pared by 4 bases and J by 6 bases, with 16 bases between. The CDR3 has 14 residues. CDR3 loop: CAISGLNRDGEQYF. The CDR3 DNA follows: TGTGCCATCAGTGGCTTGAACAGGGATGGCGAGCAGTACTTC.

The chain couples TRBV5-1 to TRBJ1-1; TRBD1 might be the D (5 bases). Germline V gene sequence: CDR1 SGHRS, CDR2 YFSETQ. V was cut by 4 bases and J by 1 base, with 8 bases left in between. The CDR3 covers 13 residues. The CDR3 loop reads CASSATGNTEAFF. DNA of the CDR3: TGCGCCAGCAGCGCCACAGGGAACACTGAAGCTTTCTTT.

V gene TRBV5-5 combines with J gene TRBJ1-5; D unresolved. V gave up 1 base and J gave up 4 bases, with 6 bases separating them. Germline CDR1 and CDR2: SGHKS and YYEKEE (reference sequence). The CDR3 spans 13 residues. CDR3 sequence (DNA): TGTGCCAGCAGCTTGTCCGAGAATCAGCCCCAGCATTTT. Translating gives CASSLSENQPQHF. Full variable domain (outside the CDR3, taken from reference TRBV5-5 and TRBJ1-5): DAGVTQSPTHLIKTRGQQVTLRCSPISGHKSVSWYQQVLGQGPQFIFQYYEKEERGRGNFPDRFSARQFPNYSSELNVNALLLGDSALYLCASSLSENQPQHFGDGTRLSIL.

This clone was detected a few times. The chain uses TRBV2 and TRBJ1-1, with 7 positions matching TRBD1. Germline-derived CDR1 and CDR2 are SNHLY and FYNNEI. The CDR3 runs to 17 residues. The V and J ends lost 6 bases and 4 bases, in that order; junction bases with no gene match: 17. CDR3 nucleotides: TGTGCCAGCAGCCCTGCCGGGACAGACCGGAGGTCCACTGAAGCTTTCTTT. Translated, it gives CASSPAGTDRRSTEAFF.

V is TRBV28 and J is TRBJ2-4, with D possibly TRBD1 on 6 matching bases. The CDR3 length is 14 residues. Germline V gives CDR1 MDHEN, CDR2 SYDVKM. The germline V and J ends were trimmed by 5 bases and 13 bases, with 21 bases remaining between them. For the CDR3, the DNA is TGTGCCAGCAGTATACACAGGGTCCGCTACAGGCAGTACTTC. Amino acids: CASSIHRVRYRQYF.

The V call is TRBV18, the J call TRBJ2-1; D is perhaps TRBD2 (5 bases). Germline V gene lookup returns CDR1 KGHSH and CDR2 LQKENI. The CDR3 extends over 15 amino acids. V dropped 3 bases and J dropped 6 bases, with 15 bases sitting between them. This CDR3 reads CASSPQWRSPNEQFF. CDR3 coding DNA: TGTGCCAGCTCACCTCAATGGAGGTCCCCCAATGAGCAGTTCTTC. Filled out from reference TRBV18 and TRBJ2-1, the complete variable domain reads NAGVMQNPRHLVRRRGQEARLRCSPMKGHSHVYWYRQLPEEGLKFMVYLQKENIIDESGMPKERFSAEFPKEGPSILRIQQVVRGDSAAYFCASSPQWRSPNEQFFGPGTRLTVL.

The chain joins TRBV19 to TRBJ2-7; TRBD2 aligns across 8 bases. Unmatched junction bases numbered 5, after V lost 4 bases and J lost 0 bases. Germline V gives CDR1 LNHDA, CDR2 SQIVND (reference sequence). This CDR3 contains 15 residues. The CDR3 nucleotides read TGTGCCAGTAGTAGGACCGGGACTAGCTCCTACGAGCAGTACTTC. Amino acid sequence: CASSRTGTSSYEQYF. Full variable domain (remainder filled in from reference TRBV19 and TRBJ2-7): DGGITQSPKYLFRKEGQNVTLSCEQNLNHDAMYWYRQDPGQGLRLIYYSQIVNDFQKGDIAEGYSVSREKKESFPLTVTSAQKNPTAFYLCASSRTGTSSYEQYFGPGTRLTVT.

V is TRBV4-1 and J is TRBJ1-6; no clear D. The germline gives CDR1 MGHRA, CDR2 YSYEKL. Trimming removed 0 bases from V and 3 bases from J, with 9 bases in between. CDR3 length: 16 residues. The CDR3 reads CASSQDPQNYNSPLHF. The CDR3 DNA sequence: TGCGCCAGCAGCCAAGATCCCCAAAACTATAATTCACCCCTCCACTTT.